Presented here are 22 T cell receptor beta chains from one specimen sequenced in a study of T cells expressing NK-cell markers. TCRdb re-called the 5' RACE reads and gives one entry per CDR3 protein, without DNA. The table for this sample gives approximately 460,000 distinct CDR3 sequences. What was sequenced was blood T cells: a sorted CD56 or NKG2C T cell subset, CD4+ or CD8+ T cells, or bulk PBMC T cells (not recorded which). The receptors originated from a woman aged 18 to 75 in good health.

The chain's CDR3 is CASSPLAGVITGELFF. The V and J genes are TRBV18 and TRBJ2-2; with no DNA, the TCRdb D assignment of TRBD2 cannot be verified. Germline V gene sequence: CDR1 KGHSH, CDR2 LQKENI. The CDR3 covers 16 residues.

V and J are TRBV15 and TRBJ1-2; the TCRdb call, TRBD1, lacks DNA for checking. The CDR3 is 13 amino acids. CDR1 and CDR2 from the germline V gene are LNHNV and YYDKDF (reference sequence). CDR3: CATTQGYDYGYTF.

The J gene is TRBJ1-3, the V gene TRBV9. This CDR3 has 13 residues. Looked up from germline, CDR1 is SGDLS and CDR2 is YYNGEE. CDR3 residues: CASSVRSGNTIYF.

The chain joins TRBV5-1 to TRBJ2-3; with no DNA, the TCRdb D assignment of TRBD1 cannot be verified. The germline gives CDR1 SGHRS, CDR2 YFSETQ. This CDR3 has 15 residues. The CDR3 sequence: CASSSQGGWVDTQYF.

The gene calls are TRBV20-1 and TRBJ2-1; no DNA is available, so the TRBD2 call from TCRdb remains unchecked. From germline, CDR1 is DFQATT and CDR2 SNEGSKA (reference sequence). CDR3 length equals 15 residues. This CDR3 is CSARGGLDYYNEQFF.

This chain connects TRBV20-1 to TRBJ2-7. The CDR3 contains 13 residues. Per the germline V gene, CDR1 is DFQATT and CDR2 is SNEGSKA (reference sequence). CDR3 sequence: CSARKRSSYEQYF.

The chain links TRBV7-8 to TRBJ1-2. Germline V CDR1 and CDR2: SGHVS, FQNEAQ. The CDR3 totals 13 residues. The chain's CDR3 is CASSPQYNYGYTF.

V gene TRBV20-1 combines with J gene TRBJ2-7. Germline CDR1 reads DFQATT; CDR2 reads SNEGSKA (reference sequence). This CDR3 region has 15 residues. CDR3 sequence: CSARDSQGFGYEQYF.

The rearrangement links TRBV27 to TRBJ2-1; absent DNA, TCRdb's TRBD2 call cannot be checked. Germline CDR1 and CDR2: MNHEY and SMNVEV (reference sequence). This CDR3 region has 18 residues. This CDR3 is CASSPRLAGERSYNEQFF.

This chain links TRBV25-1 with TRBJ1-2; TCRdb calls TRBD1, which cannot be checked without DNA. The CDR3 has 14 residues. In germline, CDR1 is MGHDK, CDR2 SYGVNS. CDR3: CASRRTGDDYGYTF.

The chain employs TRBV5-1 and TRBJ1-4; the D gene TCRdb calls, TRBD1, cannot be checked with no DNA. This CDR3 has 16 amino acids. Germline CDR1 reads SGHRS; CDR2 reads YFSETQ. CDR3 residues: CASSLDGQGVVEKLFF. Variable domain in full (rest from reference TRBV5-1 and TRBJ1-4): KAGVTQTPRYLIKTRGQQVTLSCSPISGHRSVSWYQQTPGQGLQFLFEYFSETQRNKGNFPGRFSGRQFSNSRSEMNVSTLELGDSALYLCASSLDGQGVVEKLFFGSGTQLSVL.

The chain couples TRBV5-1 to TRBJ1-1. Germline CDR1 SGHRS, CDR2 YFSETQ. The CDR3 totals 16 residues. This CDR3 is CASSTGPLLMNTEAFF.

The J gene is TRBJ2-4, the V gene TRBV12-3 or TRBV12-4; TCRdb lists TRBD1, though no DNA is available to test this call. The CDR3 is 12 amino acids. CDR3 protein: CASSTPGTGLYF.

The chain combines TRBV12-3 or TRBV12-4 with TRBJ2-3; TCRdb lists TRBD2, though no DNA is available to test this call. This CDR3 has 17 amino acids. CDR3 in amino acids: CASSLLGRAGGPNTQYF.

CDR3 protein: CASSPMTGVGTEAYF. V and J are TRBV18 and TRBJ1-1; TCRdb designates TRBD1, a call that cannot be tested without DNA. CDR1 and CDR2 (germline): KGHSH, LQKENI. This CDR3 has 15 residues.

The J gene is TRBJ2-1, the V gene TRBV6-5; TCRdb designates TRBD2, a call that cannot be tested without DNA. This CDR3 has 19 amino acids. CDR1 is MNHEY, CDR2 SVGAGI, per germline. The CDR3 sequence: CASSYRPVGDSSSYNEQFF.

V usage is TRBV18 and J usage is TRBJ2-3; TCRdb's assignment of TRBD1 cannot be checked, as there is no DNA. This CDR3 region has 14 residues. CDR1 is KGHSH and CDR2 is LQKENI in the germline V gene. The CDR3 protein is CATRSSGHTDTQYF.

The CDR3 loop is CASSLVSGGSTDTQYF. This chain joins TRBV5-1 and TRBJ2-3; TCRdb outputs TRBD2, but without DNA this stays unchecked. The CDR3 is made up of 16 amino acids. In germline, CDR1 is SGHRS, CDR2 YFSETQ.

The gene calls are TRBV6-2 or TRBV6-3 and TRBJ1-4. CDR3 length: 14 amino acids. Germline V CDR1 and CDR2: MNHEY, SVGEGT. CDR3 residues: CASNNGRVGEKLFF.

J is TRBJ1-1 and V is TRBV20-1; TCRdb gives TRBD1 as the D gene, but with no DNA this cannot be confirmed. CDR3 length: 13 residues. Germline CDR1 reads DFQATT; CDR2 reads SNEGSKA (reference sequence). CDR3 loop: CSAPRQSNTEAFF.

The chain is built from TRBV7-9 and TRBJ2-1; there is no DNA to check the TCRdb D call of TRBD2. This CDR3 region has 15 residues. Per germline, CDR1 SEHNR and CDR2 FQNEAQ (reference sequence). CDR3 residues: CASSLLGLAGNEQFF.

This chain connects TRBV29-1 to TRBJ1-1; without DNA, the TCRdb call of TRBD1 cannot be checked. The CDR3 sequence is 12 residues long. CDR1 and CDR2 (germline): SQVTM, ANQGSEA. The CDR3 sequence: CSVEDGQPEAFF.